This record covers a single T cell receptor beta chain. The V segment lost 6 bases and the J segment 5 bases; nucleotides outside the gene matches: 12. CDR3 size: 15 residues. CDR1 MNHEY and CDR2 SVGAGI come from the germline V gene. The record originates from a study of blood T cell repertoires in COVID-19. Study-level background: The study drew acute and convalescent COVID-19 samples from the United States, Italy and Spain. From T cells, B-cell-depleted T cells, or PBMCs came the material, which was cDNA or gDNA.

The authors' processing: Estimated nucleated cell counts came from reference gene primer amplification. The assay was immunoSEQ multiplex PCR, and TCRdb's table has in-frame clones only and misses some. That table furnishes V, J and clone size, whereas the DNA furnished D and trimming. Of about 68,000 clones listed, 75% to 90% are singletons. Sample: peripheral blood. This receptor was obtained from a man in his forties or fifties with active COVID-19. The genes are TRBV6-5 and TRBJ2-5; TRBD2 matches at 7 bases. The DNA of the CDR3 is TGTGCCAGCAGCCGACGGGGGGAGGGATGGGAGACCCAGTACTTC. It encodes CASSRRGEGWETQYF.